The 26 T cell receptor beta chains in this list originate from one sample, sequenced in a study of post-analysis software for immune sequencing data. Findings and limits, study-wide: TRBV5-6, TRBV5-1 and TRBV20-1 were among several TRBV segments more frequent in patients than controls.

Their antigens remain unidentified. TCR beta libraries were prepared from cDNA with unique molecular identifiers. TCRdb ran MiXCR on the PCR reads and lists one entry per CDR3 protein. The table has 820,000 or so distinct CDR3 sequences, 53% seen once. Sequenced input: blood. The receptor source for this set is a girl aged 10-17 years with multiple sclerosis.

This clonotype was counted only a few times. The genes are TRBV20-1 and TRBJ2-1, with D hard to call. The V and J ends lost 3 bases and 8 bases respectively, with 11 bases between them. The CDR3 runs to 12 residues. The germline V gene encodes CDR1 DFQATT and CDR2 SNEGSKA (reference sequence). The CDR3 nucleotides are TGCAGTGCTAGGGATTTAATGGATGAGCAGTTCTTC. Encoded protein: CSARDLMDEQFF.

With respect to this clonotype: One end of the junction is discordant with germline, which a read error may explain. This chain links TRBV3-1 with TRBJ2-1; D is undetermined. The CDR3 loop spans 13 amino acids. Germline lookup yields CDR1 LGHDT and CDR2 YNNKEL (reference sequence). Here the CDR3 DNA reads TGTGCCAGTAGCCAAGCCGGTACCAATGAGCAGTTCTTC. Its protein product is CASSQAGTNEQFF.

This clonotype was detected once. For the CDR3, the DNA is TGCGCCAGCAGCCATACAGCGGACAGGGCGGATCGGAGCAATCAGCCCCAGCATTTT. It is translated as CASSHTADRADRSNQPQHF. The chain combines TRBV4-1 with TRBJ1-5, with TRBD1 matching 8 bases. This CDR3 has 19 amino acids. The V and J ends lost 3 bases and 1 base, in that order; junction bases with no gene match: 14. Looked up from germline, CDR1 is MGHRA and CDR2 is YSYEKL.

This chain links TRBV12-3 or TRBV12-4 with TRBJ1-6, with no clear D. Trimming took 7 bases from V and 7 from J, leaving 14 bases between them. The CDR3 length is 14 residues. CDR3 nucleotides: TGTGCCAGCAAGGTGGCATCGAAGAATTCACCCCTCCACTTT. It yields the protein CASKVASKNSPLHF.

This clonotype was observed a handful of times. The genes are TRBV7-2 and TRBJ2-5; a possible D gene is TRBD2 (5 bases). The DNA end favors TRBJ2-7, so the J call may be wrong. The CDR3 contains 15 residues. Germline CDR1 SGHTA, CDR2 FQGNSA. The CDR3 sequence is CASSSFSSGEYEQYF. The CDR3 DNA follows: TGTGCCAGCAGCTCATTTAGCAGTGGGGAGTACGAGCAGTACTTC.

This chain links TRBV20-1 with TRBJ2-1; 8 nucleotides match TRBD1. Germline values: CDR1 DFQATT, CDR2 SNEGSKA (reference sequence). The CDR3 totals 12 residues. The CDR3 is CSGQGSFNEQFF. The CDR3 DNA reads TGCTCCGGACAGGGTTCGTTCAATGAGCAGTTCTTC.

The CDR3 loop reads CASSLAPQEDNEQFF. CDR3 nucleotides: TGTGCCAGCAGCTTAGCGCCGCAGGAGGACAATGAGCAGTTCTTC. The chain carries TRBV7-9 and TRBJ2-1; D might be TRBD2 (5 bases). The V end was cut by 0 bases, the J end by 5 bases, with 11 bases between. From germline, CDR1 is SEHNR and CDR2 FQNEAQ (reference sequence). This CDR3 has 15 amino acids.

The CDR3 reads CASSLVSGTGFYEQFF. DNA for the CDR3: TGTGCCAGCAGCTTGGTGTCCGGGACAGGGTTTTATGAGCAGTTCTTC. The chain combines TRBV7-9 with TRBJ2-1, with 9 bases aligning to TRBD1. The ends lost 3 bases at V and 8 bases at J; junction bases unmatched: 11. The CDR3 runs to 16 residues. Looked up from germline, CDR1 is SEHNR and CDR2 is FQNEAQ (reference sequence).

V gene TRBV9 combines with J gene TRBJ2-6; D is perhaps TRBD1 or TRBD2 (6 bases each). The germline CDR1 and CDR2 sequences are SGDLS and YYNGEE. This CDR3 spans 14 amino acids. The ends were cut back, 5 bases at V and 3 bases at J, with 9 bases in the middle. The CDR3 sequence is CASRRGDGANVLTF. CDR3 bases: TGTGCCAGCAGGAGGGGGGATGGGGCCAACGTCCTGACTTTC.

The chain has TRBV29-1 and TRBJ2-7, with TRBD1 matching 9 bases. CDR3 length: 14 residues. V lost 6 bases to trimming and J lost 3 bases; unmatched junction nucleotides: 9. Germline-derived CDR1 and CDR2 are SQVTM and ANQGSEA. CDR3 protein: CSVQGGTGHYEQYF. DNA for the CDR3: TGCAGCGTCCAAGGGGGGACAGGGCACTACGAGCAGTACTTC.

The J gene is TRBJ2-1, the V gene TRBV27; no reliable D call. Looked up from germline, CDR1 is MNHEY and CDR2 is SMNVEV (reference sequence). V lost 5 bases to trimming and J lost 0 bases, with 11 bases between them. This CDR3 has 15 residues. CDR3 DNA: TGTGCCAGCAGTACGAAGATAAGCTCCTACAATGAGCAGTTCTTC. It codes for CASSTKISSYNEQFF.

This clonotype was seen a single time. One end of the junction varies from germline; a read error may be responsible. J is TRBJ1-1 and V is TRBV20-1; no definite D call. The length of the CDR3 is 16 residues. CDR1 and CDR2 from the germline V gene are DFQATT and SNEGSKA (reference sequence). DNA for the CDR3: TGCAGTGCTAGAAAACCTGAAGGACCGCTTAACACTGAAACTTTCTTT. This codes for CSARKPEGPLNTETFF.

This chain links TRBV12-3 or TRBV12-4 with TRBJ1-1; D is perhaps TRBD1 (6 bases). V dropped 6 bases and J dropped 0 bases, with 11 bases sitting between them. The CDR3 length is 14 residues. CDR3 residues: CASSLGTLNTEAFF. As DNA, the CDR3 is TGTGCCAGCAGCCTCGGGACATTGAACACTGAAGCTTTCTTT.

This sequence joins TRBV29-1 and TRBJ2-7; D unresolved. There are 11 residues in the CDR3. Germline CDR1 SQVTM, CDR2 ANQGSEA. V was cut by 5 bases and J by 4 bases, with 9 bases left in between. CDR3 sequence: CSVSGLYEQYF. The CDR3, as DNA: TGCAGCGTTTCGGGTCTTTACGAGCAGTACTTC.

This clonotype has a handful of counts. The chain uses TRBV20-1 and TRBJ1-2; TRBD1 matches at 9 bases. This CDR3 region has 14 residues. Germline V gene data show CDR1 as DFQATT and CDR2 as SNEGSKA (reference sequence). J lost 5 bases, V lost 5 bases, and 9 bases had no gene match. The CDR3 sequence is CSARPGQGVYGYTF. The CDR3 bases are TGCAGTGCTCGACCGGGACAGGGAGTATATGGCTACACCTTC.

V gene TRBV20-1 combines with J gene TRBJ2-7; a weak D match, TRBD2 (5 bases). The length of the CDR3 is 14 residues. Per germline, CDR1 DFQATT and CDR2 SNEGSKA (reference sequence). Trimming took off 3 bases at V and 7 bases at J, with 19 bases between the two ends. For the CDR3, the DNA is TGCAGTGCTAGTCCCAGCGGCCCCTACAATGAGCAGTACTTC. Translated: CSASPSGPYNEQYF.

The DNA for the CDR3 is TGTGCCAGCACGGCTAGCGGGTCCTACAATGAGCAGTTCTTC. Translated: CASTASGSYNEQFF. The rearrangement uses TRBV6-6 and TRBJ2-1, with 8 bases identical to TRBD2. V trimming: 7 bases; J trimming: 1 base; junction bases outside the gene matches: 3. The CDR3 loop spans 14 amino acids. Germline loops: CDR1 MNHNY, CDR2 SVGAGI (reference sequence).

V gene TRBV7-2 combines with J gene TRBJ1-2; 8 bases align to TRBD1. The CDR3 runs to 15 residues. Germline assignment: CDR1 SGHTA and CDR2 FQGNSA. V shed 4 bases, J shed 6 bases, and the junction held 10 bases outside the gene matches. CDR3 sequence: CASSSKSRQGNGYTF. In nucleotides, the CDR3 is TGTGCCAGCAGCTCTAAGAGCCGACAGGGGAATGGCTACACCTTC.

The CDR3 here is CASSQDSSGGKREQFF. The CDR3 DNA follows: TGTGCCAGCAGCCAAGATTCTAGCGGGGGGAAGCGTGAGCAGTTCTTC. The gene calls are TRBV14 and TRBJ2-1; 11 bases line up with TRBD2. With 0 bases clipped from V and 9 bases from J, the junction kept 7 bases outside the gene matches. The V gene's germline CDR1 is SGHDN and CDR2 FVKESK. The CDR3 loop spans 16 amino acids.

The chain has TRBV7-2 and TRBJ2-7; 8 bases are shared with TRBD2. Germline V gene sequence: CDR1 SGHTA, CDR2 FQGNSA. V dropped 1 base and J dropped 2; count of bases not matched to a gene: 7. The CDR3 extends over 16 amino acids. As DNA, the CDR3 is TGTGCCAGCAGCTTAGATGGTAGCGGGACTCCCTACGAGCAGTACTTC. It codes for CASSLDGSGTPYEQYF.

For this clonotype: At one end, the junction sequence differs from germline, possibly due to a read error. CDR3 in amino acids: CTSSEGSSPYNEQFF. The CDR3 nucleotides read TGTACCAGCAGTGAAGGGTCTAGCCCCTACAATGAGCAGTTCTTC. The V call is TRBV6-1, the J call TRBJ2-1; D perhaps matches TRBD2 (5 bases). From germline, CDR1 is MNHNS and CDR2 SASEGT. This CDR3 region has 15 residues.

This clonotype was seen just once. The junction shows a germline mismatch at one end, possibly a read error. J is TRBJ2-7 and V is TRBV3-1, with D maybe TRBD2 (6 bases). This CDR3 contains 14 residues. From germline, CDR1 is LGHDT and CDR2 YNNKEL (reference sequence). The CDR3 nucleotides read TGTGTCAGCAGCCAGGGTCTATCGCGGGGTGAGCAGTACTTC. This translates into CVSSQGLSRGEQYF.

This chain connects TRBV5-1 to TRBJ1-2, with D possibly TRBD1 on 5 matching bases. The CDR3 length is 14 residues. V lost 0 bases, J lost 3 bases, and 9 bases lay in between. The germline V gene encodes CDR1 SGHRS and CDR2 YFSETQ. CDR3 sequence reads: CASSLERGDYGYTF. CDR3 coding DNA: TGCGCCAGCAGCTTGGAAAGGGGCGACTATGGCTACACCTTC.

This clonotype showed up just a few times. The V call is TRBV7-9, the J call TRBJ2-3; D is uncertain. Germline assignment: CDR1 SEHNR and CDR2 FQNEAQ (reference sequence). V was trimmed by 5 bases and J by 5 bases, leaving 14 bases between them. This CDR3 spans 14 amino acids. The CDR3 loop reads CASSAVGLRDTQYF. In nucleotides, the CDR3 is TGTGCCAGCAGCGCCGTCGGGTTGAGAGATACGCAGTATTTT.

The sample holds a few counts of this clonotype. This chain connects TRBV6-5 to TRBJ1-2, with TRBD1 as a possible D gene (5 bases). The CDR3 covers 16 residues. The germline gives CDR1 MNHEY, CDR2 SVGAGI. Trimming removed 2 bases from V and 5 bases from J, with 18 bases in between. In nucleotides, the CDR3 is TGTGCCAGCAGTTACCAACCCGGAAAGGGGAGGTATGGCTACACCTTC. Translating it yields CASSYQPGKGRYGYTF.

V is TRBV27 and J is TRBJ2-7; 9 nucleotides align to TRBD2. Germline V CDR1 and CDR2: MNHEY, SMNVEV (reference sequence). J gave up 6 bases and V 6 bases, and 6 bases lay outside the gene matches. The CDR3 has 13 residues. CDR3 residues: CASRNSGSLEQYF. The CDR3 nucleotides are TGTGCCAGCAGGAATAGCGGGAGTCTCGAGCAGTACTTC.